Presented here are 11 T cell receptor beta chains from one specimen sequenced in a study of shared clonotypes between healthy human individuals. Data came from immunoSEQ multiplex PCR; TCRdb stores just in-frame clones and leaves some out. The sample holds 980,000 or so clones, more than 75% seen once. Material: memory CD4+ T cells sorted from blood. Stated subset: CD45RA-negative fraction. Receptors were obtained from a man aged 18 to 35 in good health.

This chain uses TRBV2 with TRBJ2-7, with 12 bases aligning to TRBD1. The germline V gene has CDR1 SNHLY and CDR2 FYNNEI. This CDR3 spans 14 amino acids. V lost 6 bases, J lost 3 bases, and 3 bases stayed unmatched. CDR3 amino acids: CASRGTGGFYEQYF. The CDR3 DNA reads as TGTGCCAGCAGGGGGACAGGGGGCTTCTACGAGCAGTACTTC.

CDR3 sequence: CASSSGGTTNEKLFF. Here the CDR3 DNA reads TGTGCCAGCAGCTCAGGGGGAACAACTAATGAAAAACTGTTTTTT. The genes are TRBV7-2 and TRBJ1-4; 7 nucleotides align to TRBD1. V shed 4 bases and J 0 bases; nucleotides not matched to a gene: 2. CDR1 is SGHTA, CDR2 FQGNSA, per germline. The CDR3 runs 15 residues.

The rearrangement joins TRBV27 to TRBJ1-2, with 9 bases lining up with TRBD1. Trimming removed 5 bases from V and 8 bases from J; junction bases left unmatched: 12. Germline V gene lookup returns CDR1 MNHEY and CDR2 SMNVEV (reference sequence). CDR3 length: 15 residues. The CDR3 nucleotides read TGTGCCAGCAGTCCCCGGGACAGGGTAGTAGCCGGCTACACCTTC. Translation: CASSPRDRVVAGYTF.

V is TRBV5-4 and J is TRBJ1-4, with a weak D call TRBD1 (5 bases). The CDR3 contains 15 residues. CDR1 is SGHNT and CDR2 is YYREEE in the germline V gene (reference sequence). V was pared by 4 bases and J by 5 bases, with 15 bases between. This CDR3 reads CASSPRDGHNEKLFF. CDR3 in DNA: TGTGCCAGCAGCCCCCGGGACGGACACAATGAAAAACTGTTTTTT.

The J gene is TRBJ1-6, the V gene TRBV30; a weak D match, TRBD1 (6 bases). The ends were cut back, 6 bases at V and 8 bases at J, with 20 bases in the middle. Germline lookup yields CDR1 GTSNPN and CDR2 SVGIG (reference sequence). This CDR3 contains 15 residues. CDR3 nucleotides: TGTGCCTGCTCACCCACAGGGCAGTCGTATTCACCCCTCCACTTT. It specifies CACSPTGQSYSPLHF. Full variable domain (outside the CDR3, taken from reference TRBV30 and TRBJ1-6): SQTIHQWPATLVQPVGSPLSLECTVEGTSNPNLYWYRQAAGRGLQLLFYSVGIGQISSEVPQNLSASRPQDRQFILSSKKLLLSDSGFYLCACSPTGQSYSPLHFGNGTRLTVT.

This clone was seen once. This rearrangement joins TRBV9 to TRBJ2-1; 7 nucleotides line up with TRBD2. V trimming: 0 bases; J trimming: 0 bases; junction bases outside the gene matches: 3. Germline V gene lookup returns CDR1 SGDLS and CDR2 YYNGEE. This CDR3 has 16 amino acids. CDR3: CASSVAGTNSYNEQFF. CDR3 nucleotides: TGTGCCAGCAGCGTAGCCGGGACTAACTCCTACAATGAGCAGTTCTTC.

The chain has TRBV5-1 and TRBJ1-6; D not certain. This CDR3 has 14 amino acids. V was shortened by 4 bases and J by 7 bases, with 12 bases between the two germline ends. Germline V lookup: CDR1 SGHRS, CDR2 YFSETQ. CDR3 sequence (DNA): TGCGCCAGCAGCGTTGGAGGGCCAAATTCACCCCTCCACTTT. Its translation is CASSVGGPNSPLHF. Full variable domain (outside the CDR3, taken from reference TRBV5-1 and TRBJ1-6): KAGVTQTPRYLIKTRGQQVTLSCSPISGHRSVSWYQQTPGQGLQFLFEYFSETQRNKGNFPGRFSGRQFSNSRSEMNVSTLELGDSALYLCASSVGGPNSPLHFGNGTRLTVT.

This clone was seen a few times. V is TRBV5-1 and J is TRBJ1-1; tentative D call: TRBD1 (5 bases). This CDR3 has 14 amino acids. Trimming left V 0 bases short and J 1 base short, with 7 bases between. The germline V gene encodes CDR1 SGHRS and CDR2 YFSETQ. DNA of the CDR3: TGCGCCAGCAGCTTGGCAGGGCCGAACACTGAAGCTTTCTTT. Translating it yields CASSLAGPNTEAFF.

The DNA of the CDR3 is TGTGCCAGCAACCCGACAGGATCCGGAAACACCATATATTTT. As protein: CASNPTGSGNTIYF. J is TRBJ1-3 and V is TRBV2, with D tentatively TRBD1 (6 bases). This CDR3 has 14 residues. Between the trimmed V and J ends, which lost 7 bases and 4 bases, there was a span of 14 bases. CDR1 is SNHLY and CDR2 is FYNNEI in the germline V gene. Supplemented by reference TRBV2 and TRBJ1-3, the full variable domain reads EPEVTQTPSHQVTQMGQEVILRCVPISNHLYFYWYRQILGQKVEFLVSFYNNEISEKSEIFDDQFSVERPDGSNFTLKIRSTKLEDSAMYFCASNPTGSGNTIYFGEGSWLTVV.

V and J are TRBV2 and TRBJ1-5; D remains unclear. Germline CDR1 and CDR2: SNHLY and FYNNEI. The ends were cut back, 6 bases at V and 9 bases at J, with 15 bases in the middle. The CDR3 contains 13 residues. The CDR3: CASRALGAAPQHF. The DNA for the CDR3 is TGTGCCAGCAGGGCCCTCGGAGCTGCGCCCCAGCATTTT.

This clone came up a few times. The V gene is TRBV29-1, the J gene TRBJ1-1, with D perhaps matching TRBD1 (5 bases). V was pared by 4 bases and J by 0 bases, with 12 bases between. The CDR3 runs 14 residues. Germline V lookup: CDR1 SQVTM, CDR2 ANQGSEA. In DNA, the CDR3 is TGCAGCGTTGCAATGGGGGAGATGAACACTGAAGCTTTCTTT. Protein: CSVAMGEMNTEAFF.